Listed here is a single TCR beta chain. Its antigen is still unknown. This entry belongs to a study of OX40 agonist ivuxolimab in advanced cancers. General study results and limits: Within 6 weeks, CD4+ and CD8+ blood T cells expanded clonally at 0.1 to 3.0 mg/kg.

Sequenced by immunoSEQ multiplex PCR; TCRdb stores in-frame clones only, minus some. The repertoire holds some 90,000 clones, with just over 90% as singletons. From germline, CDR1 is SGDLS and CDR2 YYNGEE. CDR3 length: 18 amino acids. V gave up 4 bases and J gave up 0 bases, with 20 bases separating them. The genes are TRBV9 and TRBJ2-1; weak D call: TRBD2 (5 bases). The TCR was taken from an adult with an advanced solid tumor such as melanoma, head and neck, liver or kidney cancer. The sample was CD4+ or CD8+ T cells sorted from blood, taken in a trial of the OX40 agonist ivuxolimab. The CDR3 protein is CASSSRGAASRSYNEQFF. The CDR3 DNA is TGTGCCAGCAGCTCCCGGGGTGCGGCCTCACGCTCCTACAATGAGCAGTTCTTC.